This T cell receptor (beta chain) appears in the sequencing data of a study of type 1 regulatory T cells. Study as a whole: T-allo10 is an in vitro-generated, Tr1-enriched CD4 T cell product specific for alloantigen.

T-allo10 cells from the graft donor were described as anergic, host-alloantigen-specific, and alloantigen-specific suppressors. Using its own MiXCR run on the reads, TCRdb lists one record per CDR3 protein. The sample consists of about 24,000 distinct CDR3 sequences, roughly 72% of them appearing once. With V trimmed by 5 bases and J by 5 bases, 9 bases remained unmatched. The CDR3 runs 14 residues. This clonotype has more than one count but fewer than ten. Its specificity is not known. The sequence came from a human donor in good health. This rearrangement joins TRBV12-3 or TRBV12-4 to TRBJ2-7, with 7 bases lining up with TRBD1. Sequenced sample: cultured T cells, either the whole culture or a sorted T cell fraction (not recorded which). Subset in this sample: Tr1-enriched cell product generated in vitro against host alloantigens. The CDR3 region is CASSATGTVNEQYF. In DNA, the CDR3 is TGTGCCAGCAGTGCTACCGGGACAGTCAACGAGCAGTACTTC.